These 29 T cell receptor beta chains were sequenced from one sample in a study of shared clonotypes between healthy human individuals. Generated by immunoSEQ multiplex PCR, the TCRdb table keeps only in-frame clones and is missing some. The sample has about 1.9 million clones, around 93% seen once; the top ten hold less than 2%. It was CD45RO-negative cells, positively selected for CCR7, that made up naive CD8 cells, with terminally differentiated effector memory CD45RA+ cells excluded. Source material: naive CD8+ T cells from PBMCs. These receptors originate from a young man in good health. Some clones in this sample may be carry-over from other donors' samples.

This chain joins TRBV27 and TRBJ1-5, with 9 bases fitting TRBD1. The CDR3 is 18 residues long. Germline V gives CDR1 MNHEY, CDR2 SMNVEV (reference sequence). V lost 6 bases, J lost 8 bases, and 20 bases stayed unmatched. The chain's CDR3 is CASSLGPGTGYASKPQHF. CDR3 DNA sequence: TGTGCCAGCAGCTTAGGGCCCGGGACAGGGTACGCCTCTAAGCCCCAGCATTTT.

The chain is built from TRBV5-4 and TRBJ2-1, with TRBD2 matching 11 bases. CDR3 size: 13 residues. V was pared by 7 bases and J by 7 bases, with 4 bases of the junction left unmatched. From germline, CDR1 is SGHNT and CDR2 YYREEE (reference sequence). Here the CDR3 reads CASPGLAENEQFF. Written as DNA, the CDR3 is TGTGCCAGCCCGGGACTAGCGGAAAATGAGCAGTTCTTC.

The rearrangement joins TRBV27 to TRBJ1-1; TRBD1 is a possible D gene (5 bases). Between the trimmed V and J ends, which lost 6 bases and 1 base, there was a span of 9 bases. The CDR3 spans 13 residues. CDR1 MNHEY and CDR2 SMNVEV come from the germline V gene (reference sequence). CDR3 region: CASSWTRNTEAFF. The DNA of the CDR3 is TGTGCCAGCAGCTGGACAAGGAACACTGAAGCTTTCTTT.

This clone was observed once. This chain joins TRBV7-2 and TRBJ2-1; TRBD1 matches 11 bases. Germline CDR1 reads SGHTA; CDR2 reads FQGNSA. The CDR3 contains 16 residues. V shed 1 base, J shed 3 bases, and the junction held 2 bases outside the gene matches. CDR3 sequence reads: CASSLVGQGVYNEQFF. In DNA form, the CDR3 reads TGTGCCAGCAGCTTAGTGGGACAGGGGGTCTACAATGAGCAGTTCTTC.

The chain couples TRBV11-2 to TRBJ1-1; D remains unclear. V lost 0 bases to trimming and J lost 8 bases, with 7 bases between them. This CDR3 comprises 12 residues. The V gene's germline CDR1 is SGHAT and CDR2 FQNNGV. The chain's CDR3 is CASSLDFSEAFF. The CDR3 DNA follows: TGTGCCAGCAGCTTAGATTTTTCAGAAGCTTTCTTT.

This chain links TRBV28 with TRBJ2-1, with D possibly matching TRBD2 (7 bases). This CDR3 is 16 amino acids long. V was shortened by 3 bases and J by 8 bases, with 20 bases between the two germline ends. Germline V gives CDR1 MDHEN, CDR2 SYDVKM. CDR3 amino acids: CASSFLGGRASDEQFF. CDR3 bases: TGTGCCAGCAGTTTTTTAGGGGGGAGGGCCTCGGATGAGCAGTTCTTC.

The chain employs TRBV6-1 and TRBJ2-7; 8 bases are shared with TRBD1. V gave up 5 bases and J gave up 7 bases; unmatched junction bases: 10. The V gene's germline CDR1 is MNHNS and CDR2 SASEGT. The CDR3 extends over 14 amino acids. The CDR3 DNA is TGTGCCAGCAGTTGGACAGGGAATCCTGGGGAGCAGTACTTC. Amino acids: CASSWTGNPGEQYF.

Concerning this clone itself: Other nucleotide sequences from this sample produce the same CDR3. The chain uses TRBV19 and TRBJ1-1, with D uncertain. The CDR3 has 12 residues. Germline lookup yields CDR1 LNHDA and CDR2 SQIVND (reference sequence). Trimming took 6 bases from V and 3 from J, leaving 8 bases between them. The CDR3 nucleotides are TGTGCCAGTAGAGGCGGGTACACTGAAGCTTTCTTT. This encodes CASRGGYTEAFF.

The chain links TRBV9 to TRBJ2-1, with D tentatively TRBD1 or TRBD2 (5 bases each). Germline CDR1 is SGDLS and CDR2 is YYNGEE. V was cut by 3 bases and J by 7 bases, with 17 bases left in between. The CDR3 totals 15 residues. For the CDR3, the DNA is TGTGCCAGCAGCGAACCGGGACCTGGGCTTAATGAGCAGTTCTTC. It translates to CASSEPGPGLNEQFF.

This rearrangement joins TRBV4-1 to TRBJ2-7; the D gene is possibly TRBD2 (5 bases). This CDR3 comprises 15 residues. V was clipped by 1 base and J by 5 bases, with 15 bases between them. Germline CDR1 and CDR2: MGHRA and YSYEKL. CDR3 residues: CASSQGNPGIHEQYF. CDR3 nucleotide sequence: TGCGCCAGCAGCCAAGGGAATCCGGGGATTCACGAGCAGTACTTC.

The chain is built from TRBV7-9 and TRBJ1-4; D call uncertain. The CDR3 covers 10 residues. The germline V gene has CDR1 SEHNR and CDR2 FQNEAQ (reference sequence). Between the trimmed V and J ends, which lost 5 bases and 14 bases, there was a span of 9 bases. The chain's CDR3 is CASSGLELFF. CDR3 coding DNA: TGTGCCAGCAGCGGCCTTGAGCTGTTTTTT.

The V gene is TRBV4-1, the J gene TRBJ2-1, with 7 bases lining up with TRBD2. The CDR3 is 17 residues long. The germline CDR1 and CDR2 sequences are MGHRA and YSYEKL. V lost 4 bases, J lost 9 bases, and 18 bases stayed unmatched. DNA of the CDR3: TGCGCCAGCAGCCTACGACTAGCACTCGGACGAGAGGGTGAGCAGTTCTTC. It is translated as CASSLRLALGREGEQFF.

This chain links TRBV28 with TRBJ1-1, with a weak D call TRBD1 (6 bases). V gave up 5 bases and J gave up 5 bases, with 18 bases separating them. This CDR3 region has 15 residues. CDR1 and CDR2 (germline): MDHEN, SYDVKM. CDR3 sequence reads: CASSNPQGWRTEAFF. CDR3 coding DNA: TGTGCCAGCAGTAACCCCCAGGGGTGGCGGACTGAAGCTTTCTTT. Complete variable domain (other parts from reference TRBV28 and TRBJ1-1): DVKVTQSSRYLVKRTGEKVFLECVQDMDHENMFWYRQDPGLGLRLIYFSYDVKMKEKGDIPEGYSVSREKKERFSLILESASTNQTSMYLCASSNPQGWRTEAFFGQGTRLTVV.

The chain joins TRBV4-3 to TRBJ2-1; D is uncertain. Trimming cost V 0 bases and J 3 bases, with 6 bases left between them. Germline V gene sequence: CDR1 LGHNA, CDR2 YSLEER. The CDR3 spans 14 residues. The CDR3 sequence: CASSQDGVYNEQFF. The CDR3 bases are TGCGCCAGCAGCCAAGATGGGGTCTACAATGAGCAGTTCTTC.

The chain employs TRBV28 and TRBJ2-5; 9 nucleotides agree with TRBD2. Trimming removed 2 bases from V and 1 base from J; junction bases left unmatched: 5. Germline CDR1 MDHEN, CDR2 SYDVKM. The CDR3 loop spans 16 amino acids. The CDR3 region is CASSLRASGTQETQYF. The CDR3 nucleotides are TGTGCCAGCAGTTTAAGGGCTAGCGGGACCCAAGAGACCCAGTACTTC.

For the CDR3, the DNA is TGTGCCAGCGGGGTTGGGAAATACAATGAGCAGTTCTTC. It specifies CASGVGKYNEQFF. This chain links TRBV7-9 with TRBJ2-1; unclear D gene. Germline V gene sequence: CDR1 SEHNR, CDR2 FQNEAQ (reference sequence). V was pared by 8 bases and J by 4 bases, with 12 bases between. The CDR3 has 13 amino acids.

The chain's CDR3 is CASRGVRDRDEKLFF. The CDR3 DNA follows: TGTGCCAGCAGAGGGGTCCGGGACAGGGATGAAAAACTGTTTTTT. V gene TRBV2 combines with J gene TRBJ1-4, with TRBD1 identical over 9 bases. Unmatched junction bases numbered 8, after V lost 6 bases and J lost 6 bases. This CDR3 spans 15 amino acids. Germline loops: CDR1 SNHLY, CDR2 FYNNEI.

As concerns this clone: Other DNA sequences within the sample encode an identical CDR3. This sequence joins TRBV5-6 and TRBJ2-7; TRBD1 matches 8 bases. J was trimmed by 6 bases and V by 0 bases; bases with no gene match: 2. The CDR3 has 13 amino acids. Germline V lookup: CDR1 SGHDT, CDR2 YYEEEE. The CDR3 spells CASSLGRGLEQYF. CDR3 in DNA: TGTGCCAGCAGCTTGGGCAGGGGGCTCGAGCAGTACTTC.

This rearrangement joins TRBV11-2 to TRBJ2-1, with 10 bases fitting TRBD1. The CDR3 length is 15 residues. Per the germline V gene, CDR1 is SGHAT and CDR2 is FQNNGV. The J segment lost 4 bases and the V segment lost 5 bases, leaving 5 bases of the junction unmatched. The CDR3 nucleotides are TGTGCCAGCAGCCTCGACAGGGGGCGATACAATGAGCAGTTCTTC. Amino acids: CASSLDRGRYNEQFF. Drawing the rest from reference TRBV11-2 and TRBJ2-1, the complete variable domain is EAGVAQSPRYKIIEKRQSVAFWCNPISGHATLYWYQQILGQGPKLLIQFQNNGVVDDSQLPKDRFSAERLKGVDSTLKIQPAKLEDSAVYLCASSLDRGRYNEQFFGPGTRLTVL.

In this sample, this clone turned up once. V gene TRBV27 combines with J gene TRBJ2-2; TRBD1 might be the D (7 bases). Germline lookup yields CDR1 MNHEY and CDR2 SMNVEV (reference sequence). The CDR3 contains 15 residues. V was trimmed by 8 bases and J by 2 bases, leaving 15 bases between them. CDR3 loop: CASADREVNTGELFF. The DNA of the CDR3 is TGTGCCAGCGCCGACAGGGAGGTTAACACCGGGGAGCTGTTTTTT.

This clone appeared a few times. The chain has TRBV19 and TRBJ1-5; D ambiguous. This CDR3 has 13 residues. Germline CDR1 is LNHDA and CDR2 is SQIVND (reference sequence). Trimming shortened V by 5 bases and J by 7 bases, and 12 bases separated the two germline ends. The CDR3 is CASSEKVGQPQHF. As DNA, the CDR3 is TGTGCCAGTAGTGAAAAGGTTGGCCAGCCCCAGCATTTT.

The chain joins TRBV4-2 to TRBJ1-1; 8 nucleotides align to TRBD1. The CDR3 has 15 amino acids. The germline CDR1 and CDR2 sequences are LGHNA and YNFKEQ. Trimming took 0 bases from V and 5 from J; bases not matched to a gene: 5. The CDR3 DNA is TGTGCCAGCAGCCAAGATTTGACAGGGGTTACTGAAGCTTTCTTT. It is translated as CASSQDLTGVTEAFF.

V and J are TRBV5-1 and TRBJ1-4; D gene uncertain. Between the trimmed V and J ends, which lost 4 bases and 2 bases, there was a span of 12 bases. The CDR3 totals 15 residues. Germline CDR1 and CDR2: SGHRS and YFSETQ. The chain's CDR3 is CASSPWEATNEKLFF. CDR3 DNA: TGCGCCAGCAGCCCTTGGGAGGCGACTAATGAAAAACTGTTTTTT.

This clone appeared a few times. The chain combines TRBV29-1 with TRBJ1-1; D is unclear. This CDR3 contains 13 residues. The V gene's germline CDR1 is SQVTM and CDR2 ANQGSEA. V was shortened by 4 bases and J by 11 bases, with 20 bases between the two germline ends. This chain's CDR3 is CSVAHRRFGVAFF. The CDR3 coding sequence is TGCAGCGTTGCCCACCGGAGGTTCGGGGTCGCTTTCTTT.

This chain joins TRBV19 and TRBJ2-2; D perhaps matches TRBD1 (6 bases). Per germline, CDR1 LNHDA and CDR2 SQIVND (reference sequence). The CDR3 has 15 amino acids. V was trimmed by 9 bases and J by 5 bases, leaving 19 bases between them. The CDR3 DNA reads as TGTGCCAGCACTACCGGGACATACGTGACCGGGGAGCTGTTTTTT. Amino acid sequence: CASTTGTYVTGELFF.

In the case of this clone: The sample carries other DNA sequences with the same CDR3. The chain joins TRBV5-6 to TRBJ2-3, with D unresolved. The CDR3 covers 13 residues. V lost 0 bases, J lost 4 bases, and 6 bases lay in between. CDR1 SGHDT and CDR2 YYEEEE come from the germline V gene. DNA for the CDR3: TGTGCCAGCAGCTTGGCGGGCCCAGATACGCAGTATTTT. The encoded protein is CASSLAGPDTQYF.

The chain combines TRBV7-9 with TRBJ2-7; D tentatively fits TRBD1 or TRBD2 (5 bases each). Germline values: CDR1 SEHNR, CDR2 FQNEAQ (reference sequence). This CDR3 has 17 residues. V was cut by 6 bases and J by 2 bases, with 23 bases left in between. Here the CDR3 reads CASRPGTDRSRPYEQYF. The DNA of the CDR3 is TGTGCCAGCAGACCTGGGACCGACCGGTCGAGGCCCTACGAGCAGTACTTC.

The CDR3 bases are TGCGCCAGCAGCTTGGCCATCCATGAGCAGTTCTTC. Its protein product is CASSLAIHEQFF. The J gene is TRBJ2-1, the V gene TRBV5-1; no clear D gene. The V end was cut by 0 bases, the J end by 8 bases, with 6 bases between. CDR3 length equals 12 residues. CDR1 is SGHRS, CDR2 YFSETQ, per germline.

The chain carries TRBV28 and TRBJ2-5, with a tentative D call TRBD1 (5 bases). The germline V gene encodes CDR1 MDHEN and CDR2 SYDVKM. This CDR3 region has 15 residues. V lost 6 bases to trimming and J lost 2 bases, with 16 bases between them. CDR3 protein: CASSPRLGQQETQYF. DNA of the CDR3: TGTGCCAGCAGCCCGCGTTTGGGGCAGCAAGAGACCCAGTACTTC.